This T cell receptor (beta chain) stems from a study of spatial heterogeneity in lung cancer. The table lists this clonotype with a few counts. TCRdb passed the 5' RACE reads through MiXCR, listing each CDR3 protein once. The sample has almost 75,000 distinct CDR3 sequences, roughly 14% seen once. With 4 bases clipped from V and 8 bases from J, the junction kept 21 bases outside the gene matches. The CDR3 is 18 residues long. Germline-derived CDR1 and CDR2 are KGHSH and LQKENI. Noted time point: sample taken at primary tumor resection. The study sequenced unsorted whole RNA from tumor, nontumor lung or frozen PBMC.

V gene TRBV18 combines with J gene TRBJ2-7, with 9 bases identical to TRBD1. The TCR was taken from a male donor with early-stage non-small cell lung cancer. The sample was PBMCs, taken at surgery. DNA of the CDR3: TGTGCCAGCTCACTCCAACTAAACCTTAGGACAGGGGTTACGCAGCAGTACTTC. Its protein is CASSLQLNLRTGVTQQYF.